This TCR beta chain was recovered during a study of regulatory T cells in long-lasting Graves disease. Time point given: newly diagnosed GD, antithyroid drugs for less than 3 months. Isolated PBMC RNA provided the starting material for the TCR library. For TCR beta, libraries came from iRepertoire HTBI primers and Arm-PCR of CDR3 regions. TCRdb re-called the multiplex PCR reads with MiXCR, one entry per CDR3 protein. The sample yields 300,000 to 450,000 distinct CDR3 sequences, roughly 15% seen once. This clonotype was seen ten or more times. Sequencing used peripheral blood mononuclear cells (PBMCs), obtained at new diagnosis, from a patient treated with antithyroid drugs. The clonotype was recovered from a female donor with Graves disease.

CDR3 loop: CASGLAGTGGSEAFF. The CDR3 nucleotides read TGTGCTAGTGGTTTGGCTGGGACAGGGGGGTCTGAAGCTTTCTTT. This rearrangement joins TRBV12-5 to TRBJ1-1, with 11 bases aligning to TRBD1. Germline CDR1 and CDR2: LGHNT and FRNRAP. The CDR3 totals 15 residues. V dropped 1 base and J dropped 6; count of bases not matched to a gene: 4.